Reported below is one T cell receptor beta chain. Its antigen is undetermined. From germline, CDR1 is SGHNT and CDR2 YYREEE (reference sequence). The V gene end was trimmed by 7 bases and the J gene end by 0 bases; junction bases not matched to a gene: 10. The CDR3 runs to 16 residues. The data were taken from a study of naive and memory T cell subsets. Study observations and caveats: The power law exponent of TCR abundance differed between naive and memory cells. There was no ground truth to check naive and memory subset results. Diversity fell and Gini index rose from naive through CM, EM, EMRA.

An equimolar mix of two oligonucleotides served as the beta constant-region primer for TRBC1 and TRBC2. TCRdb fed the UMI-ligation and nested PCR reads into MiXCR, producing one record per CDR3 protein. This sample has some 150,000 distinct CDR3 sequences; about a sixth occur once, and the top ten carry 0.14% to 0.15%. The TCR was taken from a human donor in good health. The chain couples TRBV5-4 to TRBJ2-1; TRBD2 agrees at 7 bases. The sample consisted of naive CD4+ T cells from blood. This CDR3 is CASPGGDGSSYNEQFF. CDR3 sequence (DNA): TGTGCCAGCCCTGGGGGGGACGGGAGCTCCTACAATGAGCAGTTCTTC.